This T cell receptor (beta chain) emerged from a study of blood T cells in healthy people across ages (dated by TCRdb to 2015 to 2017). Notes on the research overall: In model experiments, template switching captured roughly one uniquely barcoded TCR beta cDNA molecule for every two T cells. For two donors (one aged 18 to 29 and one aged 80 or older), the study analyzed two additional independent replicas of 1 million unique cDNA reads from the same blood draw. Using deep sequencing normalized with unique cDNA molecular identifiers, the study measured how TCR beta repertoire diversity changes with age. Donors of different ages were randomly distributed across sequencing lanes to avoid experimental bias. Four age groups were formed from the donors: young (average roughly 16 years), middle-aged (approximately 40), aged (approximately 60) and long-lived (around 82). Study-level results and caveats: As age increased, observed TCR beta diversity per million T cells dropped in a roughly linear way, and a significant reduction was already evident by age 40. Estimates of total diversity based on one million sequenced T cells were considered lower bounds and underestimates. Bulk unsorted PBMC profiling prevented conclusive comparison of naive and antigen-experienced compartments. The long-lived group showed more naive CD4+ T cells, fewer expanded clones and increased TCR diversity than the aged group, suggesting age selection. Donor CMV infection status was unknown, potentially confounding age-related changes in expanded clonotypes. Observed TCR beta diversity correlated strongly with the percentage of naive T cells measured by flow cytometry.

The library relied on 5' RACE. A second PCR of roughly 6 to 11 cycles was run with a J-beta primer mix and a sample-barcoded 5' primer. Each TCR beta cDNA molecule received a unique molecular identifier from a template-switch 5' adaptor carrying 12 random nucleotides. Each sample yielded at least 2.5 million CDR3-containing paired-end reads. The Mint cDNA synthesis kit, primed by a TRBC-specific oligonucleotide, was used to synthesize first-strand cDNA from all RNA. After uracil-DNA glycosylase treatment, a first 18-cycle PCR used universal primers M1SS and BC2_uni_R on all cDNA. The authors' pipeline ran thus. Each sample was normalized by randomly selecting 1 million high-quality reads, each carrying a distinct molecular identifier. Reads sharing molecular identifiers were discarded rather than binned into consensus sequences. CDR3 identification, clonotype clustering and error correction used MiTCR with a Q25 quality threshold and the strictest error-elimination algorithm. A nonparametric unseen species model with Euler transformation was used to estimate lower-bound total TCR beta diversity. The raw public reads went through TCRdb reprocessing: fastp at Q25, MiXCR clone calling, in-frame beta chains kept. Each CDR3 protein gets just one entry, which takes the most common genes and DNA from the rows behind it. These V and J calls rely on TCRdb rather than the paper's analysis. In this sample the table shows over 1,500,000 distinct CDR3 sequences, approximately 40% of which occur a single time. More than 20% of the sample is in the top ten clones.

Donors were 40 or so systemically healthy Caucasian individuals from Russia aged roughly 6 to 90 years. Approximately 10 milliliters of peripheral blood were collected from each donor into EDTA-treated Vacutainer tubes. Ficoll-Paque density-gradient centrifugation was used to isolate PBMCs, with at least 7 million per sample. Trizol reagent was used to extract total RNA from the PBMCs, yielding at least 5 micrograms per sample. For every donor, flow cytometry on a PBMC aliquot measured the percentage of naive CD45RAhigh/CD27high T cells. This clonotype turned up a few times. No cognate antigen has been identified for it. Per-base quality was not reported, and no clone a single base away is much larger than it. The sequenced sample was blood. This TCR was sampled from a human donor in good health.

Here the CDR3 is given as CASSPSWANSYEQYF. The sequenced DNA: TGTGCCAGCAGCCCCTCTTGGGCAAACTCCTACGAGCAGTACTTC. The chain joins TRBV12-3 or TRBV12-4 to TRBJ2-7; confidence is insufficient to name the D gene. The CDR3 sequence holds 15 residues, the cysteine and phenylalanine included. Only the CDR3 DNA is retained, 45 bases long and in frame from the first base. The junction shows trimming of 6 bases on V and 0 bases on J, plus 15 bases between the germline ends.